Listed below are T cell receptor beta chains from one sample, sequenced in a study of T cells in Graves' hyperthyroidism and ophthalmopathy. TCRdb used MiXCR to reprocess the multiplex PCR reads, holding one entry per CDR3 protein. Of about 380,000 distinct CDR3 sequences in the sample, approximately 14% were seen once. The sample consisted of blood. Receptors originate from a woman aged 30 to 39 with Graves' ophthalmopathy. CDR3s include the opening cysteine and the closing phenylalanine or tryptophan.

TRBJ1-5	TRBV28	CASRRGGGNQPQHF
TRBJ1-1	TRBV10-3	CAILQETEAFF
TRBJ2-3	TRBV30	CAWEAGGPRDTQYF
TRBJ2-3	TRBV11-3	CAGSLGAGTTDTQYF
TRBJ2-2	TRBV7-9	CASSLESGRELFF
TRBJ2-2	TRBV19	CASSILQGLGTGELFF
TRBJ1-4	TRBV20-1	CSARVPRTNEKLFF
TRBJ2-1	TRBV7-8	CASSPRAPLSYNEQFF
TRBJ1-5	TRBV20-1	CSLVTPNDRAGQPQHF
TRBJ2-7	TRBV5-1	CASSLGGGEIDEQYF
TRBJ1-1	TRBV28	CASRELDTEAFF
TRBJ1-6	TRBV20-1	CSASDRSLSFQNSPLHF
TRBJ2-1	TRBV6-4	CASSPAGTSPYNEQFF
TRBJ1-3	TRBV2	CASKGTISGNTIYF
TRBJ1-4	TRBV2	CASSEDRGRIEKLFF
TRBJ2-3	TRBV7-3	CASSRGEDTQYF
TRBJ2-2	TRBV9	CASSFSGETGELFF
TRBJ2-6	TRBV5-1	CASSLVGPSLSGANVLTF
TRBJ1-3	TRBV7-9	CASSSMTPGVRTGNTIYF
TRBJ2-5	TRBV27	CASSLYEQETQYF
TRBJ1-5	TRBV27	CASSAYRGYSNQPQHF
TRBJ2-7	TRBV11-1	CASSLGSVGGADEQYF
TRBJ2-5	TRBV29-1	CSVLVGETQYF
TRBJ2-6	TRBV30	CAWSVPSGGVSGANVLTF
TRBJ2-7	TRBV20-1	CSARDQEWGLGEQYF
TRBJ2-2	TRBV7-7	CASSLRGGHTGELFF
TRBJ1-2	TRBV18	CASSPFSSVRDPGGNYGYTF
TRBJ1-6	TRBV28	CASTIGVGYSPLHF
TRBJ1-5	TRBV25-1	CASSLGFNQPQHF
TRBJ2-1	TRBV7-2	CASSPRGGGVGNEQFF
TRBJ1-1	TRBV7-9	CASSSHTGTEAFF
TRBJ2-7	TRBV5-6	CASSFQGRLYEQYF
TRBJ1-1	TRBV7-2	CASSSPRGVMNTEAFF
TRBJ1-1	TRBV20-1	CSARLDGGGRTEAFF
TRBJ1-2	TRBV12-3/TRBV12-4	CASRREDDYGYTF
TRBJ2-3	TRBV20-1	CSARGLGAGGFTDTQYF
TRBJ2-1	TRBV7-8	CASSLGGLAGKFNEQFF
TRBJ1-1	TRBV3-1	CASSQAWSGASTEAFF
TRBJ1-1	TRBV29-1	CSVEEGRSGAFF
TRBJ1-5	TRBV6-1	CASSGSGGVNSNQPQHF
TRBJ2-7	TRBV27	CASSLVRDSYEQYF
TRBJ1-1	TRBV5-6	CASSGPFVSGMNTEAFF
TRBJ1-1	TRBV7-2	CASSLWAWTFSTTSEAFF
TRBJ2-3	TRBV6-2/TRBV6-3	CASSTLLRGRGATTDTQYF